This record concerns one T cell receptor (beta chain) sequence. This sample is part of a study of blood T cell repertoires in COVID-19. Study context: Acute-phase and convalescent COVID-19 samples originated in the United States, Italy and Spain. Sources were T cells, B-cell-depleted T cells, or PBMCs; the material itself was cDNA or gDNA.

Trimming took off 6 bases at V and 4 bases at J, with 4 bases between the two ends. The CDR3 extends over 11 amino acids. Per the authors' pipeline: Amplified reference gene primers provided the basis for estimating nucleated cell counts. The repertoire was sequenced with immunoSEQ multiplex PCR; TCRdb's copy has only in-frame clones and lacks some. D and trimming come from the DNA, and the V and J calls and clone size come from that table. The table records 200,000 to 250,000 clones, 82% of them present only once. V and J are TRBV12-3 or TRBV12-4 and TRBJ1-3, with unresolved D. What was sequenced was peripheral blood. This sequence originates from a woman aged 80 or older with acute or convalescent COVID-19. Here the CDR3 DNA reads TGTGCCAGCAGCTCCGGAAACACCATATATTTT. Translation gives CASSSGNTIYF.